This T cell receptor (beta chain) was profiled in a study of tumor-infiltrating lymphocytes in primary liver carcinoma. Study-wide results and caveats: Significantly greater top-250-clone fractions characterized tumors relative to blood (p = 0.039). Overlap between tumor regions exceeded overlap of tumor with adjacent tissue or blood.

In regard to this clonotype: Its antigen is unidentified.

Germline DNA was extracted alongside blood RNA, which was obtained from unsorted whole blood. It was before surgery that roughly 3.9 milliliters of peripheral blood were collected. CDR1 SGHNT and CDR2 YYREEE come from the germline V gene (reference sequence). V was clipped by 5 bases and J by 1 base, with 11 bases between them. The CDR3 sequence is 14 residues long. TCR beta cDNA was reverse-transcribed from about 500 ng of total RNA. The reaction used a constant-region primer and ProtoScript II reverse transcriptase. It was through three nested multiplex PCR rounds of slightly modified ARM-PCR that TCR beta libraries arose. The first two PCR rounds, nine to ten cycles each, used TRBV1-TRBV30 forward primers and a C-beta reverse primer. TCRdb redid the calling of the multiplex PCR reads with MiXCR, one entry per CDR3 protein. The table has 250,000 to 350,000 distinct CDR3 sequences, 50% to 75% seen once.

The rearrangement uses TRBV5-4 and TRBJ2-3, with D perhaps TRBD2 (6 bases). The TCR comes from a woman aged 25 to 39 with primary liver carcinoma and hepatitis B virus infection. The sequencing sample was made of peripheral blood. As DNA, the CDR3 is TGTGCCAGCAGTTACCAGCGGGGCACAGATACGCAGTATTTT. Encoded protein: CASSYQRGTDTQYF.